The 32 T cell receptor beta chains below were found in one sample sequenced in a study of T cells in Graves' hyperthyroidism and ophthalmopathy (dated by TCRdb to the late 2010s). Libraries were constructed by multiplex PCR. The run used an Illumina HiSeq 2000. Amplification of TCR beta CDR3 regions was carried out from RNA transcripts. The first round of RT-PCR for the TCR CDR3 was performed with the HTBI primer set and the Qiagen OneStep RT-PCR kit. The public sequencing data were trimmed at Q25 with fastp and processed into clonotypes with MiXCR by TCRdb, which kept only in-frame beta chains. Each entry merges the rows of one CDR3 protein and shows their most common DNA and genes. The sample has more than 450,000 distinct CDR3 sequences on record, 14% of them singletons. Roughly 14% of the sample rests with the top ten. Specimen: blood. The receptors were sampled from a woman aged 35 to 49 with Graves' hyperthyroidism.

This clonotype occurred many times. V is TRBV6-6 and J is TRBJ2-7, with 10 bases fitting TRBD2. This CDR3 contains 16 residues. Germline-derived CDR1 and CDR2 are MNHNY and SVGAGI (reference sequence). V gave up 2 bases and J gave up 2 bases; unmatched junction bases: 6. This CDR3 reads CASSYTGLAAAYEQYF. CDR3 bases: TGTGCCAGCAGTTACACAGGACTAGCGGCCGCCTACGAGCAGTACTTC.

In its sample, this clonotype was seen many times. The chain combines TRBV5-1 with TRBJ2-7, with TRBD2 matching 8 bases. The germline CDR1 and CDR2 sequences are SGHRS and YFSETQ. V was pared by 4 bases and J by 0 bases, with 6 bases of the junction left unmatched. This CDR3 contains 15 residues. The CDR3 sequence: CASSGGLVSSYEQYF. Written as DNA, the CDR3 is TGCGCCAGCAGCGGGGGACTAGTGAGCTCCTACGAGCAGTACTTC. Combining the CDR3 with reference TRBV5-1 and TRBJ2-7 gives the whole variable domain KAGVTQTPRYLIKTRGQQVTLSCSPISGHRSVSWYQQTPGQGLQFLFEYFSETQRNKGNFPGRFSGRQFSNSRSEMNVSTLELGDSALYLCASSGGLVSSYEQYFGPGTRLTVT.

There are many counts of this clonotype. V is TRBV28 and J is TRBJ1-1, with D perhaps TRBD1 (5 bases). The ends were cut back, 4 bases at V and 5 bases at J, with 14 bases in the middle. The germline CDR1 and CDR2 sequences are MDHEN and SYDVKM. This CDR3 region has 14 residues. The CDR3 DNA reads as TGTGCCAGCAGTTGGGGGAGGGGTGGGACTGAAGCTTTCTTT. Translated: CASSWGRGGTEAFF.

This clonotype was seen at least ten times. This chain connects TRBV7-2 to TRBJ1-2; D is uncertain. Per germline, CDR1 SGHTA and CDR2 FQGNSA. The CDR3 has 14 amino acids. V lost 7 bases and J 3 bases, leaving 15 bases between the germline ends. The CDR3 loop reads CASNSKLGDYGYTF. The CDR3, as DNA: TGTGCCAGCAATTCAAAATTGGGAGACTATGGCTACACCTTC. The full variable domain, with the rest looked up from reference TRBV7-2 and TRBJ1-2, is GAGVSQSPSNKVTEKGKDVELRCDPISGHTALYWYRQSLGQGLEFLIYFQGNSAPDKSGLPSDRFSAERTGGSVSTLTIQRTQQEDSAVYLCASNSKLGDYGYTFGSGTRLTVV.

This clonotype was counted at least ten times. The chain employs TRBV3-1 and TRBJ1-1, with D perhaps matching TRBD1 (5 bases). Germline V lookup: CDR1 LGHDT, CDR2 YNNKEL (reference sequence). This CDR3 has 12 residues. The ends were cut back, 3 bases at V and 11 bases at J, with 13 bases in the middle. CDR3 loop: CASSHPDSRAFF. The CDR3 bases are TGTGCCAGCAGCCATCCCGACAGTAGGGCTTTCTTT.

This clonotype was found many times. The gene calls are TRBV2 and TRBJ1-4; no definite D call. Germline values: CDR1 SNHLY, CDR2 FYNNEI. Trimming pared 3 bases from V and 5 bases from J, leaving 19 bases between. The CDR3 contains 17 residues. CDR3 amino acids: CASSDGRGIGENEKLFF. As DNA, the CDR3 is TGTGCCAGCAGTGATGGCCGAGGGATCGGGGAAAATGAAAAACTGTTTTTT.

This clonotype was observed at least ten times. J is TRBJ2-2 and V is TRBV3-1; D might be TRBD1 (6 bases). The CDR3 has 16 amino acids. Trimming shortened V by 4 bases and J by 8 bases, and 20 bases separated the two germline ends. Germline assignment: CDR1 LGHDT and CDR2 YNNKEL (reference sequence). CDR3 bases: TGTGCCAGCAGCCGAAAGTCCGGGACAAAAGGGGGGGAGCTGTTTTTT. Encoded protein: CASSRKSGTKGGELFF. The whole variable domain, remainder taken from reference TRBV3-1 and TRBJ2-2, is DTAVSQTPKYLVTQMGNDKSIKCEQNLGHDTMYWYKQDSKKFLKIMFSYNNKELIINETVPNRFSPKSPDKAHLNLHINSLELGDSAVYFCASSRKSGTKGGELFFGEGSRLTVL.

This clonotype was seen many times. The V and J genes are TRBV28 and TRBJ2-7; 8 bases are shared with TRBD2. The CDR3 contains 14 residues. V shed 7 bases and J 1 base; nucleotides not matched to a gene: 6. Germline CDR1 MDHEN, CDR2 SYDVKM. Here the CDR3 reads CASTTGTSSYEQYF. CDR3 nucleotides: TGTGCCAGCACAACCGGGACTAGTTCCTACGAGCAGTACTTC.

The V call is TRBV9, the J call TRBJ1-1, with TRBD1 matching over 7 bases. Trimming cost V 7 bases and J 4 bases; bases outside gene matches: 10. The CDR3 sequence is 14 residues long. Germline V lookup: CDR1 SGDLS, CDR2 YYNGEE. The CDR3 loop is CASGTQGGGTEAFF. The DNA for the CDR3 is TGTGCCAGCGGGACTCAGGGGGGAGGCACTGAAGCTTTCTTT.

This clonotype was picked up many times. The chain couples TRBV2 to TRBJ2-7; 9 bases match TRBD2. CDR3 size: 14 residues. The V and J ends lost 5 bases and 4 bases, in that order; junction bases with no gene match: 6. Germline lookup yields CDR1 SNHLY and CDR2 FYNNEI. The CDR3 loop reads CASSLQAGGYEQYF. CDR3 nucleotide sequence: TGTGCCAGCAGTCTACAAGCGGGAGGATACGAGCAGTACTTC.

In this sample, this clonotype turned up many times. This chain joins TRBV20-1 and TRBJ2-1; D ambiguous. CDR3 length: 11 amino acids. Germline V gene data show CDR1 as DFQATT and CDR2 as SNEGSKA (reference sequence). Deletions cut 7 bases from V and 4 bases from J, with 8 bases between. The CDR3 loop is CSVRVYNEQFF. CDR3 DNA sequence: TGCAGTGTTCGGGTTTACAATGAGCAGTTCTTC.

This clonotype has at least ten counts. The V call is TRBV5-1, the J call TRBJ1-1; D is perhaps TRBD1 (5 bases). The CDR3 is 14 amino acids. The germline V and J ends were trimmed by 3 bases and 1 base, with 10 bases remaining between them. CDR1 and CDR2 (germline): SGHRS, YFSETQ. CDR3 nucleotides: TGCGCCAGCAGCTATAACGGGGGGAACACTGAAGCTTTCTTT. It yields the protein CASSYNGGNTEAFF.

This clonotype was seen ten or more times. CDR3 protein: CSARAGVPSYEQYF. The CDR3, as DNA: TGCAGTGCTAGAGCAGGGGTTCCCTCCTACGAGCAGTACTTC. The chain is built from TRBV20-1 and TRBJ2-7; D may be TRBD1 (6 bases). V was trimmed by 1 base and J by 0 bases, leaving 10 bases between them. The CDR3 covers 14 residues. Germline V gives CDR1 DFQATT, CDR2 SNEGSKA (reference sequence).

This clonotype has just a few counts. The rearrangement uses TRBV9 and TRBJ1-1, with D tentatively TRBD1 (6 bases). V lost 0 bases, J lost 1 base, and 13 bases lay in between. CDR3 size: 16 residues. CDR1 and CDR2 (germline): SGDLS, YYNGEE. The DNA for the CDR3 is TGTGCCAGCAGCGTAGACCAGGGGTATCGGAACACTGAAGCTTTCTTT. Translation: CASSVDQGYRNTEAFF.

This clonotype came up many times. The V gene is TRBV6-1, the J gene TRBJ2-2; D may correspond to TRBD1 or TRBD2 (5 bases each). Germline CDR1 and CDR2: MNHNS and SASEGT. The CDR3 runs 13 residues. V was shortened by 6 bases and J by 7 bases, with 12 bases between the two germline ends. CDR3 DNA sequence: TGTGCCAGCAGCTGGGGGTCGGTCGGGGAGCTGTTTTTT. It specifies CASSWGSVGELFF.

Many counts were recorded for this clonotype. This rearrangement joins TRBV27 to TRBJ2-7; 8 nucleotides match TRBD2. Unmatched junction bases numbered 6, after V lost 2 bases and J lost 3 bases. CDR1 is MNHEY and CDR2 is SMNVEV in the germline V gene (reference sequence). This CDR3 region has 15 residues. The CDR3 DNA sequence: TGTGCCAGCAGTTTAGGGGCGGGAGGAGACTACGAGCAGTACTTC. Amino acid sequence: CASSLGAGGDYEQYF.

This clonotype was detected a few times. V and J are TRBV24-1 and TRBJ2-2; D is possibly TRBD2 (5 bases). The V and J ends lost 4 bases and 0 bases respectively, with 14 bases between them. Germline CDR1 and CDR2: KGHDR and SFDVKD. The CDR3 is 17 residues long. The CDR3 spells CATSESDGLSNTGELFF. CDR3 nucleotides: TGTGCCACCAGTGAATCGGACGGACTTTCGAACACCGGGGAGCTGTTTTTT.

This clonotype was counted a few times. The chain combines TRBV18 with TRBJ2-6; 9 bases are a match to TRBD1. The germline V gene encodes CDR1 KGHSH and CDR2 LQKENI. CDR3 length: 17 amino acids. Trimming at V came to 7 bases and at J to 0 bases, leaving 7 bases not matched to a gene. CDR3 bases: TGTGCCAGCTGGGGACAGGGTAACCGCTCTGGGGCCAACGTCCTGACTTTC. Its protein is CASWGQGNRSGANVLTF. Full variable domain (outside the CDR3, taken from reference TRBV18 and TRBJ2-6): NAGVMQNPRHLVRRRGQEARLRCSPMKGHSHVYWYRQLPEEGLKFMVYLQKENIIDESGMPKERFSAEFPKEGPSILRIQQVVRGDSAAYFCASWGQGNRSGANVLTFGAGSRLTVL.

This clonotype was found a few times. The chain employs TRBV20-1 and TRBJ2-5, with D hard to call. This CDR3 has 13 amino acids. V was trimmed by 6 bases and J by 5 bases, leaving 16 bases between them. The germline CDR1 and CDR2 sequences are DFQATT and SNEGSKA (reference sequence). CDR3 sequence reads: CSAVDLVGETQYF. CDR3 nucleotide sequence: TGCAGTGCCGTGGACCTAGTGGGGGAGACCCAGTACTTC.

This clonotype was detected a few times. This sequence joins TRBV30 and TRBJ1-5, with D perhaps matching TRBD1 (5 bases). The V end lost 3 bases, the J end lost 0 bases, and 12 bases lay between the germline ends. The CDR3 has 15 amino acids. Germline V gene lookup returns CDR1 GTSNPN and CDR2 SVGIG (reference sequence). The CDR3 loop is CAWSSDNYSNQPQHF. CDR3 sequence (DNA): TGTGCCTGGAGCTCGGACAACTATAGCAATCAGCCCCAGCATTTT. The complete variable domain, with remaining parts taken from reference TRBV30 and TRBJ1-5, reads SQTIHQWPATLVQPVGSPLSLECTVEGTSNPNLYWYRQAAGRGLQLLFYSVGIGQISSEVPQNLSASRPQDRQFILSSKKLLLSDSGFYLCAWSSDNYSNQPQHFGDGTRLSIL.

This clonotype was detected ten times or more. This chain joins TRBV12-3 or TRBV12-4 and TRBJ2-7; tentatively, D is TRBD1 or TRBD2 (6 bases each). V was shortened by 7 bases and J by 3 bases, with 19 bases between the two germline ends. The CDR3 runs 15 residues. The CDR3 spells CASTLRGGSGYEQYF. As DNA, the CDR3 is TGTGCCAGCACCTTGAGAGGGGGTAGCGGCTACGAGCAGTACTTC.

This chain links TRBV24-1 with TRBJ2-7; TRBD1 matches 7 bases. The CDR3 contains 15 residues. Germline V CDR1 and CDR2: KGHDR, SFDVKD. J gave up 4 bases and V 4 bases, and 9 bases lay outside the gene matches. CDR3 in amino acids: CATSEGGGRIYEQYF. The DNA of the CDR3 is TGTGCCACCAGTGAAGGGGGCGGGCGGATATACGAGCAGTACTTC.

This clonotype appeared many times. The chain combines TRBV12-3 or TRBV12-4 with TRBJ2-7, with TRBD1 identical over 7 bases. Trimming cost V 5 bases and J 4 bases; bases outside gene matches: 8. This CDR3 has 14 amino acids. In nucleotides, the CDR3 is TGTGCCAGCAGTATCGGACAGGATTCTTACGAGCAGTACTTC. Translation: CASSIGQDSYEQYF.

This clonotype showed up many times. The V call is TRBV2, the J call TRBJ2-1; D is uncertain. The V gene lost 7 bases and the J gene lost 8 bases, with 6 bases spanning the gap. The V gene's germline CDR1 is SNHLY and CDR2 FYNNEI. This CDR3 is 10 amino acids long. The DNA for the CDR3 is TGTGCCAGCACCCGGGATGAGCAGTTCTTC. It encodes CASTRDEQFF.

The chain uses TRBV5-8 and TRBJ2-5, with D tentatively TRBD1 or TRBD2 (6 bases each). This CDR3 contains 14 residues. V was clipped by 2 bases and J by 2 bases, with 10 bases between them. The germline V gene encodes CDR1 SGHTS and CDR2 YDEGEE. CDR3 bases: TGTGCCAGCAGCTTTACAGGGACTCAAGAGACCCAGTACTTC. This gives the protein CASSFTGTQETQYF.

This clonotype appeared many times. The rearrangement joins TRBV2 to TRBJ1-1, with D unresolved. The V and J ends lost 3 bases and 1 base respectively, with 6 bases between them. This CDR3 has 13 amino acids. Germline CDR1 reads SNHLY; CDR2 reads FYNNEI. This CDR3 is CASSDEKNTEAFF. The CDR3 DNA reads TGTGCCAGCAGTGATGAAAAGAACACTGAAGCTTTCTTT.

This clonotype has a count of ten or more. J is TRBJ1-4 and V is TRBV28, with 10 bases fitting TRBD1. The germline CDR1 and CDR2 sequences are MDHEN and SYDVKM. Trimming removed 8 bases from V and 7 bases from J; junction bases left unmatched: 4. The CDR3 extends over 13 amino acids. The CDR3 DNA reads as TGTGCCAGCCGGACAGGGGGGACTGAAAAACTGTTTTTT. It specifies CASRTGGTEKLFF. The variable domain in full, completed from reference TRBV28 and TRBJ1-4, reads DVKVTQSSRYLVKRTGEKVFLECVQDMDHENMFWYRQDPGLGLRLIYFSYDVKMKEKGDIPEGYSVSREKKERFSLILESASTNQTSMYLCASRTGGTEKLFFGSGTQLSVL.

The table lists this clonotype with many counts. This chain joins TRBV20-1 and TRBJ2-3; a weak D match, TRBD2 (6 bases). The length of the CDR3 is 13 residues. V was trimmed by 1 base and J by 4 bases, leaving 9 bases between them. Germline V gene lookup returns CDR1 DFQATT and CDR2 SNEGSKA (reference sequence). Here the CDR3 reads CSARAGVADTQYF. CDR3 DNA sequence: TGCAGTGCTAGAGCGGGAGTGGCAGATACGCAGTATTTT.

This clonotype has a count of ten or more. This rearrangement joins TRBV12-3 or TRBV12-4 to TRBJ1-5, with TRBD1 matching 8 bases. The CDR3 consists of 16 residues. With V trimmed by 5 bases and J by 2 bases, 8 bases remained unmatched. Here the CDR3 DNA reads TGTGCCAGCAGTCCCAGGACAGGGACAGGCAATCAGCCCCAGCATTTT. Translation gives CASSPRTGTGNQPQHF.

This clonotype was recorded many times. The J gene is TRBJ1-2, the V gene TRBV11-2; D perhaps matches TRBD1 (6 bases). Trimming stripped 1 base from V and 4 bases from J, with 10 bases between. This CDR3 is built from 14 residues. CDR1 SGHAT and CDR2 FQNNGV come from the germline V gene. CDR3 region: CASSLGQASYGYTF. The CDR3 DNA reads TGTGCCAGCAGCTTAGGACAGGCTAGCTATGGCTACACCTTC. The variable domain in full, with the rest retrieved from reference TRBV11-2 and TRBJ1-2, is EAGVAQSPRYKIIEKRQSVAFWCNPISGHATLYWYQQILGQGPKLLIQFQNNGVVDDSQLPKDRFSAERLKGVDSTLKIQPAKLEDSAVYLCASSLGQASYGYTFGSGTRLTVV.

This chain links TRBV5-1 with TRBJ2-7; TRBD2 matches 10 bases. The V and J ends lost 3 bases and 4 bases, in that order; junction bases with no gene match: 10. This CDR3 has 16 residues. Germline lookup yields CDR1 SGHRS and CDR2 YFSETQ. CDR3 in amino acids: CASSWGASGSFYEQYF. The CDR3, as DNA: TGCGCCAGCAGCTGGGGGGCTAGCGGGAGCTTTTACGAGCAGTACTTC.

Ten or more counts support this clonotype. This chain uses TRBV11-2 with TRBJ1-3; unclear D gene. The CDR3 is 17 amino acids. Trimming stripped 4 bases from V and 0 bases from J, with 16 bases between. From germline, CDR1 is SGHAT and CDR2 FQNNGV. The CDR3 spells CASSSHLTAISGNTIYF. The CDR3 region has the DNA TGTGCCAGCAGCTCGCATTTGACGGCGATCTCTGGAAACACCATATATTTT.